These T cell receptor beta chains were read from a single sample in a study of CD8 T cells in Susac syndrome. Via MiXCR, TCRdb re-called the immunoSEQ multiplex PCR reads, giving one row per CDR3 protein. The table has roughly 150,000 distinct CDR3 sequences, around 95% seen once. The sequenced sample consisted of CD4+ T cells from PBMCs. The receptors originated from a human donor with Susac syndrome. The CDR3 runs from the conserved cysteine through the conserved F or W. Fields, in order: D gene, clone size, V gene, J gene, CDR3 protein, CDR3 DNA. The D gene is left open where the match is weak. Rows may omit the clone size; those that give it use once, few, many or a size class.

NA	NA	TRBV4-2	TRBJ1-5	CASSQGDQGNQPQHF	TGTGCCAGCAGCCAAGGGGACCAGGGAAATCAGCCCCAGCATTTT
NA	NA	TRBV20-1	TRBJ1-5	CSASLTPVNQPQHF	TGCAGTGCTAGTCTGACCCCCGTCAATCAGCCCCAGCATTTT
NA	NA	TRBV29-1	TRBJ1-5	CAFGGGSNQPQHF	TGCGCGTTTGGAGGGGGTAGCAATCAGCCCCAGCATTTT
NA	once	TRBV7-9	TRBJ1-1	CASSRDHTEAFF	TGTGCCAGCAGCCGGGACCACACTGAAGCTTTCTTT
TRBD1	NA	TRBV5-1	TRBJ1-1	CASSGQGGNTEAFF	TGCGCCAGCAGCGGACAGGGAGGCAACACTGAAGCTTTCTTT
TRBD1	NA	TRBV4-1	TRBJ1-6	CASSQPTTGQGSPLHF	TGCGCCAGCAGCCAACCTACGACGGGACAGGGCTCACCCCTCCACTTT
TRBD1	NA	TRBV5-1	TRBJ2-1	CASFRTGSNEQFF	TGCGCCAGCTTCCGGACAGGGAGCAATGAGCAGTTCTTC
TRBD2	NA	TRBV5-4	TRBJ2-4	CASSSGPTSQNIQYF	TGTGCCAGCAGCTCGGGACCGACTAGCCAAAACATTCAGTACTTC
NA	once	TRBV6-6	TRBJ2-3	CASLEGGRTDTQYF	TGTGCCAGCCTAGAGGGGGGCCGCACAGATACGCAGTATTTT
TRBD2	NA	TRBV3-1	TRBJ2-5	CASSPGTSGGRETQYF	TGTGCCAGCAGCCCGGGGACTAGCGGGGGGCGTGAGACCCAGTACTTC
NA	NA	TRBV20-1	TRBJ2-2	CSARGTGELFF	TGCAGTGCTAGAGGTACCGGGGAGCTGTTTTTT
NA	few	TRBV7-9	TRBJ2-7	CASSLVGRRYEQYF	TGTGCCAGCAGCTTGGTGGGGCGCCGCTACGAGCAGTACTTC
NA	NA	TRBV27	TRBJ1-1	CASGLAQRLGTEAFF	TGTGCCAGCGGCTTGGCCCAGCGCCTCGGGACTGAAGCTTTCTTT
TRBD1	NA	TRBV25-1	TRBJ2-7	CASSPVGQPTYEQYF	TGTGCCAGCAGCCCGGTGGGACAGCCGACCTACGAGCAGTACTTC
NA	NA	TRBV9	TRBJ2-7	CASSAPLVSPEQYF	TGTGCCAGCAGCGCGCCACTAGTATCCCCCGAGCAGTACTTC
TRBD2	once	TRBV20-1	TRBJ2-3	CSGTSGGTDTQYF	TGCAGTGGGACTAGCGGGGGGACAGATACGCAGTATTTT
TRBD2	NA	TRBV6-1	TRBJ2-5	CASSEALAGFTQYF	TGTGCCAGCAGTGAGGCCTTAGCGGGGTTTACCCAGTACTTC
NA	NA	TRBV12-3/TRBV12-4	TRBJ2-3	CASSVGGGSDTQYF	TGTGCCAGCAGTGTCGGGGGTGGCTCAGATACGCAGTATTTT
TRBD2	NA	TRBV20-1	TRBJ2-3	CSARDWTSSGVTQYF	TGCAGTGCTAGAGATTGGACTAGCAGTGGCGTTACGCAGTATTTT
TRBD1	NA	TRBV6-2/TRBV6-3	TRBJ2-1	CASRGQGRNEQFF	TGTGCCAGCAGGGGACAGGGTCGAAATGAGCAGTTCTTC
NA	NA	TRBV29-1	TRBJ2-7	CSVGHGGYEQYF	TGCAGCGTTGGCCACGGGGGATACGAGCAGTACTTC
NA	once	TRBV7-9	TRBJ1-1	CASSLRAGTGTEAFF	TGTGCCAGCAGCTTGAGGGCAGGGACGGGCACTGAAGCTTTCTTT
TRBD2	NA	TRBV20-1	TRBJ2-7	CSARGERGGIYEQYF	TGCAGTGCTAGAGGGGAGCGGGGGGGGATCTACGAGCAGTACTTC
NA	NA	TRBV4-1	TRBJ2-3	CASSQLGSTDTQYF	TGCGCCAGCAGCCAACTGGGTAGCACAGATACGCAGTATTTT
NA	NA	TRBV20-1	TRBJ2-5	CSASEGQGIPIQETQYF	TGCAGTGCTAGCGAAGGCCAGGGAATCCCAATCCAAGAGACCCAGTACTTC
NA	NA	TRBV29-1	TRBJ2-7	CSVQTPYEQYF	TGCAGCGTTCAGACCCCCTACGAGCAGTACTTC
NA	NA	TRBV12-3/TRBV12-4	TRBJ2-1	CASSLGFNEQFF	TGTGCCAGCAGTTTGGGGTTCAATGAGCAGTTCTTC
TRBD1	NA	TRBV3-1	TRBJ2-1	CASRPSGQGAYNEQFF	TGTGCCAGCAGACCTTCGGGACAGGGCGCCTACAATGAGCAGTTCTTC
TRBD1	NA	TRBV5-1	TRBJ1-1	CASSMGRADRENTEAFF	TGCGCCAGCAGCATGGGCAGGGCCGACAGGGAGAACACTGAAGCTTTCTTT
TRBD1	NA	TRBV5-1	TRBJ1-6	CASRPGTGANSPLHF	TGCGCCAGCAGACCCGGGACAGGGGCTAATTCACCCCTCCACTTT
TRBD2	NA	TRBV7-2	TRBJ2-5	CASSSIAGARETQYF	TGTGCCAGCAGCTCCATAGCGGGGGCCAGGGAGACCCAGTACTTC
TRBD2	NA	TRBV5-1	TRBJ2-1	CASSLAGSGGNEQFF	TGCGCCAGCAGCTTGGCCGGTAGCGGGGGAAATGAGCAGTTCTTC
NA	NA	TRBV7-6	TRBJ1-5	CASSWGGDQPQHF	TGTGCCAGCAGCTGGGGTGGGGATCAGCCCCAGCATTTT
NA	NA	TRBV7-9	TRBJ2-6	CASTRPGANVLTF	TGTGCCAGCACCCGCCCTGGGGCCAACGTCCTGACTTTC
TRBD1	NA	TRBV2	TRBJ2-7	CASTQGRGPGEQYF	TGTGCCAGCACTCAGGGAAGGGGGCCCGGGGAGCAGTACTTC
NA	NA	TRBV12-3/TRBV12-4	TRBJ2-5	CASSLGAVQETQYF	TGTGCCAGCAGTTTAGGGGCAGTGCAAGAGACCCAGTACTTC
NA	NA	TRBV4-2	TRBJ2-1	CASSQEAWNNEQFF	TGTGCCAGCAGCCAAGAGGCCTGGAACAATGAGCAGTTCTTC
NA	once	TRBV7-3	TRBJ1-6	CASSLENLSPLHF	TGTGCCAGCAGCTTGGAGAACCTTTCACCCCTCCACTTT
NA	NA	TRBV9	TRBJ2-7	CASSPGGGASYEQYF	TGTGCCAGCAGCCCCGGTGGGGGGGCGTCCTACGAGCAGTACTTC
NA	NA	TRBV7-9	TRBJ2-1	CASSFSGRNEQFF	TGTGCCAGCAGCTTCTCGGGGCGCAATGAGCAGTTCTTC